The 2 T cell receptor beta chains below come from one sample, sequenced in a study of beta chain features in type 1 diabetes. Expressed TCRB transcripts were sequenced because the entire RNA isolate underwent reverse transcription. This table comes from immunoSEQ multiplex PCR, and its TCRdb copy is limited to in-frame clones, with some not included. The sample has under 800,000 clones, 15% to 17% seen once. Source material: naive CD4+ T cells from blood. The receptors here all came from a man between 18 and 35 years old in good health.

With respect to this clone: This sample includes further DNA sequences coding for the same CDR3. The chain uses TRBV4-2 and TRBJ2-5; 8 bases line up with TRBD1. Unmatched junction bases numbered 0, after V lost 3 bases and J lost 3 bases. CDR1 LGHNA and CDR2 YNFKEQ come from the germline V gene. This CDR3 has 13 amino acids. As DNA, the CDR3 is TGTGCCAGCAGCCAGGACAGGGAAGAGACCCAGTACTTC. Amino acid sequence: CASSQDREETQYF.

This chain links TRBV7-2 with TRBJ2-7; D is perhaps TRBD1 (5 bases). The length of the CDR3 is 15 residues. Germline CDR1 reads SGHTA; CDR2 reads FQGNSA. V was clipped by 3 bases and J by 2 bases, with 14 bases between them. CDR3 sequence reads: CASSFQRTRTYEQYF. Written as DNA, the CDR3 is TGTGCCAGCAGCTTCCAGAGGACAAGGACCTACGAGCAGTACTTC.